A selection of T cell receptor beta chains follows, all from one sample in a study of shared clonotypes between healthy human individuals. Sequencing was performed with immunoSEQ multiplex PCR; in TCRdb, only in-frame clones are kept and a portion is missing. The sample carries about 1.5 million clones, 95% to 99% recorded once. The sample consisted of naive CD4+ T cells sorted from blood. The receptors stem from a man aged 30-40 years in good health. Each CDR3 is given with its conserved first and last residue. Each record gives: V gene, CDR3 length, J gene, D gene, clone size, CDR3 protein, CDR3 DNA. D genes are given only for firm matches. The size entry is marked missing in some rows and otherwise reads once, few, many or a size class.

>TRBV30|15|TRBJ1-5|.|.
CAWSLKGLMNQPQHF
TGTGCCTGGAGTCTCAAGGGACTGATGAATCAGCCCCAGCATTTT
>TRBV30|12|TRBJ2-1|.|.
CAWREGVGEQFF
TGTGCCTGGAGAGAAGGAGTTGGTGAGCAGTTCTTC
>TRBV5-1|15|TRBJ2-5|TRBD1|.
CASSLDRGAEETQYF
TGCGCCAGCAGCTTGGACAGGGGTGCCGAAGAGACCCAGTACTTC
>TRBV27|14|TRBJ2-5|.|.
CASSFKVWGETQYF
TGTGCCAGCAGTTTCAAGGTCTGGGGAGAGACCCAGTACTTC
>TRBV10-2|15|TRBJ2-1|.|once
CASRLTGLSYNEQFF
TGCGCCAGCAGACTGACAGGCCTTTCCTACAATGAGCAGTTCTTC
>TRBV18|14|TRBJ2-5|.|.
CASSPTGVKETQYF
TGTGCCAGCTCACCCACGGGAGTAAAAGAGACCCAGTACTTC
>TRBV6-1|19|TRBJ1-5|.|.
CASSESRGGVGSGNQPQHF
TGTGCCAGCAGTGAATCAAGGGGGGGCGTAGGTTCGGGCAATCAGCCCCAGCATTTT
>TRBV27|16|TRBJ2-1|TRBD2|.
CASSSTTSGLYNEQFF
TGTGCCAGCAGTTCAACGACTAGCGGGTTGTACAATGAGCAGTTCTTC
>TRBV10-2|13|TRBJ2-3|.|once
CASSGQHTDTQYF
TGCGCCAGCTCCGGACAGCATACAGATACGCAGTATTTT
>TRBV29-1|12|TRBJ1-2|TRBD1|once
CSVLDRVEGYTF
TGCAGCGTTTTAGACAGGGTTGAGGGCTACACCTTC
>TRBV29-1|13|TRBJ2-2|TRBD1|.
CSAKLTGIGELFF
TGCAGCGCCAAATTGACAGGGATCGGGGAGCTGTTTTTT
>TRBV5-4|16|TRBJ2-3|TRBD2|once
CASSGRTSGSTDTQYF
TGTGCCAGCAGCGGACGGACTAGCGGAAGCACAGATACGCAGTATTTT
>TRBV18|15|TRBJ2-5|TRBD1|.
CASSPSGQGGETQYF
TGTGCCAGCTCACCCTCGGGACAGGGAGGGGAGACCCAGTACTTC
>TRBV10-3|14|TRBJ2-5|.|.
CAISEPPREETQYF
TGTGCCATCAGTGAGCCACCAAGAGAAGAGACCCAGTACTTC
>TRBV2|15|TRBJ1-2|.|.
CASSEANGGFYGYTF
TGTGCCAGCAGTGAAGCTAACGGAGGGTTCTATGGCTACACCTTC
>TRBV7-2|14|TRBJ2-1|.|.
CASSSPTEYNEQFF
TGTGCCAGCAGCTCCCCGACAGAATACAATGAGCAGTTCTTC
>TRBV4-3|17|TRBJ2-3|TRBD2|.
CASSQAGGRGRADTQYF
TGCGCCAGCAGCCAAGCAGGCGGGAGGGGACGGGCAGATACGCAGTATTTT
>TRBV10-3|12|TRBJ2-7|.|.
CAISEYRNEQYF
TGTGCCATCAGTGAGTACAGAAACGAGCAGTACTTC
>TRBV4-1|14|TRBJ1-5|.|.
CASSHPPGNQPQHF
TGCGCCAGCAGCCACCCACCGGGTAATCAGCCCCAGCATTTT
>TRBV10-3|14|TRBJ1-1|TRBD1|.
CAISEGGTAHEAFF
TGTGCCATCAGTGAGGGGGGGACAGCCCACGAAGCTTTCTTT
>TRBV7-2|15|TRBJ2-3|TRBD1|once
CASSSFDRGTDTQYF
TGTGCCAGCAGCTCATTCGACAGGGGCACAGATACGCAGTATTTT
>TRBV9|15|TRBJ1-2|.|.
CASSVALEGKRGYTF
TGTGCCAGCAGCGTAGCTTTGGAGGGGAAGCGGGGCTACACCTTC
>TRBV18|13|TRBJ1-5|.|.
CASSPTSNQPQHF
TGTGCCAGCTCACCAACGTCCAATCAGCCCCAGCATTTT
>TRBV13|12|TRBJ2-5|.|.
CASSFRTQTQYF
TGTGCCAGCAGCTTCCGTACACAGACCCAGTACTTC
>TRBV19|14|TRBJ1-2|.|.
CASSIEGINYGYTF
TGTGCCAGTAGTATCGAGGGAATTAACTATGGCTACACCTTC
>TRBV9|15|TRBJ2-7|TRBD2|.
CASSVGTSGRYEQYF
TGTGCCAGCAGCGTAGGGACTAGTGGGAGATACGAGCAGTACTTC
>TRBV15|14|TRBJ1-2|.|.
CATSREVGNYGYTF
TGTGCCACCAGCAGAGAAGTAGGAAACTATGGCTACACCTTC
>TRBV5-1|13|TRBJ1-5|.|.
CASSLGGYQPQHF
TGCGCCAGCAGCTTGGGGGGCTATCAGCCCCAGCATTTT